The T cell receptor beta chain described here comes from a study of blood T cell repertoires in COVID-19. The ends were cut back, 5 bases at V and 6 bases at J, with 9 bases in the middle. From germline, CDR1 is KGHSH and CDR2 LQKENI. This CDR3 spans 12 amino acids. Produced via immunoSEQ multiplex PCR; TCRdb's table is partial and in-frame only. The repertoire holds 50,000 to 55,000 clones, with around four fifths as singletons. The receptor was derived from a human donor in a cohort sampled during active COVID-19. The chain is built from TRBV18 and TRBJ2-3, with D hard to call. Material: peripheral blood. The CDR3 loop is CASSTSGDTQYF. The CDR3 coding sequence is TGTGCCAGCTCAACTTCAGGCGATACGCAGTATTTT.